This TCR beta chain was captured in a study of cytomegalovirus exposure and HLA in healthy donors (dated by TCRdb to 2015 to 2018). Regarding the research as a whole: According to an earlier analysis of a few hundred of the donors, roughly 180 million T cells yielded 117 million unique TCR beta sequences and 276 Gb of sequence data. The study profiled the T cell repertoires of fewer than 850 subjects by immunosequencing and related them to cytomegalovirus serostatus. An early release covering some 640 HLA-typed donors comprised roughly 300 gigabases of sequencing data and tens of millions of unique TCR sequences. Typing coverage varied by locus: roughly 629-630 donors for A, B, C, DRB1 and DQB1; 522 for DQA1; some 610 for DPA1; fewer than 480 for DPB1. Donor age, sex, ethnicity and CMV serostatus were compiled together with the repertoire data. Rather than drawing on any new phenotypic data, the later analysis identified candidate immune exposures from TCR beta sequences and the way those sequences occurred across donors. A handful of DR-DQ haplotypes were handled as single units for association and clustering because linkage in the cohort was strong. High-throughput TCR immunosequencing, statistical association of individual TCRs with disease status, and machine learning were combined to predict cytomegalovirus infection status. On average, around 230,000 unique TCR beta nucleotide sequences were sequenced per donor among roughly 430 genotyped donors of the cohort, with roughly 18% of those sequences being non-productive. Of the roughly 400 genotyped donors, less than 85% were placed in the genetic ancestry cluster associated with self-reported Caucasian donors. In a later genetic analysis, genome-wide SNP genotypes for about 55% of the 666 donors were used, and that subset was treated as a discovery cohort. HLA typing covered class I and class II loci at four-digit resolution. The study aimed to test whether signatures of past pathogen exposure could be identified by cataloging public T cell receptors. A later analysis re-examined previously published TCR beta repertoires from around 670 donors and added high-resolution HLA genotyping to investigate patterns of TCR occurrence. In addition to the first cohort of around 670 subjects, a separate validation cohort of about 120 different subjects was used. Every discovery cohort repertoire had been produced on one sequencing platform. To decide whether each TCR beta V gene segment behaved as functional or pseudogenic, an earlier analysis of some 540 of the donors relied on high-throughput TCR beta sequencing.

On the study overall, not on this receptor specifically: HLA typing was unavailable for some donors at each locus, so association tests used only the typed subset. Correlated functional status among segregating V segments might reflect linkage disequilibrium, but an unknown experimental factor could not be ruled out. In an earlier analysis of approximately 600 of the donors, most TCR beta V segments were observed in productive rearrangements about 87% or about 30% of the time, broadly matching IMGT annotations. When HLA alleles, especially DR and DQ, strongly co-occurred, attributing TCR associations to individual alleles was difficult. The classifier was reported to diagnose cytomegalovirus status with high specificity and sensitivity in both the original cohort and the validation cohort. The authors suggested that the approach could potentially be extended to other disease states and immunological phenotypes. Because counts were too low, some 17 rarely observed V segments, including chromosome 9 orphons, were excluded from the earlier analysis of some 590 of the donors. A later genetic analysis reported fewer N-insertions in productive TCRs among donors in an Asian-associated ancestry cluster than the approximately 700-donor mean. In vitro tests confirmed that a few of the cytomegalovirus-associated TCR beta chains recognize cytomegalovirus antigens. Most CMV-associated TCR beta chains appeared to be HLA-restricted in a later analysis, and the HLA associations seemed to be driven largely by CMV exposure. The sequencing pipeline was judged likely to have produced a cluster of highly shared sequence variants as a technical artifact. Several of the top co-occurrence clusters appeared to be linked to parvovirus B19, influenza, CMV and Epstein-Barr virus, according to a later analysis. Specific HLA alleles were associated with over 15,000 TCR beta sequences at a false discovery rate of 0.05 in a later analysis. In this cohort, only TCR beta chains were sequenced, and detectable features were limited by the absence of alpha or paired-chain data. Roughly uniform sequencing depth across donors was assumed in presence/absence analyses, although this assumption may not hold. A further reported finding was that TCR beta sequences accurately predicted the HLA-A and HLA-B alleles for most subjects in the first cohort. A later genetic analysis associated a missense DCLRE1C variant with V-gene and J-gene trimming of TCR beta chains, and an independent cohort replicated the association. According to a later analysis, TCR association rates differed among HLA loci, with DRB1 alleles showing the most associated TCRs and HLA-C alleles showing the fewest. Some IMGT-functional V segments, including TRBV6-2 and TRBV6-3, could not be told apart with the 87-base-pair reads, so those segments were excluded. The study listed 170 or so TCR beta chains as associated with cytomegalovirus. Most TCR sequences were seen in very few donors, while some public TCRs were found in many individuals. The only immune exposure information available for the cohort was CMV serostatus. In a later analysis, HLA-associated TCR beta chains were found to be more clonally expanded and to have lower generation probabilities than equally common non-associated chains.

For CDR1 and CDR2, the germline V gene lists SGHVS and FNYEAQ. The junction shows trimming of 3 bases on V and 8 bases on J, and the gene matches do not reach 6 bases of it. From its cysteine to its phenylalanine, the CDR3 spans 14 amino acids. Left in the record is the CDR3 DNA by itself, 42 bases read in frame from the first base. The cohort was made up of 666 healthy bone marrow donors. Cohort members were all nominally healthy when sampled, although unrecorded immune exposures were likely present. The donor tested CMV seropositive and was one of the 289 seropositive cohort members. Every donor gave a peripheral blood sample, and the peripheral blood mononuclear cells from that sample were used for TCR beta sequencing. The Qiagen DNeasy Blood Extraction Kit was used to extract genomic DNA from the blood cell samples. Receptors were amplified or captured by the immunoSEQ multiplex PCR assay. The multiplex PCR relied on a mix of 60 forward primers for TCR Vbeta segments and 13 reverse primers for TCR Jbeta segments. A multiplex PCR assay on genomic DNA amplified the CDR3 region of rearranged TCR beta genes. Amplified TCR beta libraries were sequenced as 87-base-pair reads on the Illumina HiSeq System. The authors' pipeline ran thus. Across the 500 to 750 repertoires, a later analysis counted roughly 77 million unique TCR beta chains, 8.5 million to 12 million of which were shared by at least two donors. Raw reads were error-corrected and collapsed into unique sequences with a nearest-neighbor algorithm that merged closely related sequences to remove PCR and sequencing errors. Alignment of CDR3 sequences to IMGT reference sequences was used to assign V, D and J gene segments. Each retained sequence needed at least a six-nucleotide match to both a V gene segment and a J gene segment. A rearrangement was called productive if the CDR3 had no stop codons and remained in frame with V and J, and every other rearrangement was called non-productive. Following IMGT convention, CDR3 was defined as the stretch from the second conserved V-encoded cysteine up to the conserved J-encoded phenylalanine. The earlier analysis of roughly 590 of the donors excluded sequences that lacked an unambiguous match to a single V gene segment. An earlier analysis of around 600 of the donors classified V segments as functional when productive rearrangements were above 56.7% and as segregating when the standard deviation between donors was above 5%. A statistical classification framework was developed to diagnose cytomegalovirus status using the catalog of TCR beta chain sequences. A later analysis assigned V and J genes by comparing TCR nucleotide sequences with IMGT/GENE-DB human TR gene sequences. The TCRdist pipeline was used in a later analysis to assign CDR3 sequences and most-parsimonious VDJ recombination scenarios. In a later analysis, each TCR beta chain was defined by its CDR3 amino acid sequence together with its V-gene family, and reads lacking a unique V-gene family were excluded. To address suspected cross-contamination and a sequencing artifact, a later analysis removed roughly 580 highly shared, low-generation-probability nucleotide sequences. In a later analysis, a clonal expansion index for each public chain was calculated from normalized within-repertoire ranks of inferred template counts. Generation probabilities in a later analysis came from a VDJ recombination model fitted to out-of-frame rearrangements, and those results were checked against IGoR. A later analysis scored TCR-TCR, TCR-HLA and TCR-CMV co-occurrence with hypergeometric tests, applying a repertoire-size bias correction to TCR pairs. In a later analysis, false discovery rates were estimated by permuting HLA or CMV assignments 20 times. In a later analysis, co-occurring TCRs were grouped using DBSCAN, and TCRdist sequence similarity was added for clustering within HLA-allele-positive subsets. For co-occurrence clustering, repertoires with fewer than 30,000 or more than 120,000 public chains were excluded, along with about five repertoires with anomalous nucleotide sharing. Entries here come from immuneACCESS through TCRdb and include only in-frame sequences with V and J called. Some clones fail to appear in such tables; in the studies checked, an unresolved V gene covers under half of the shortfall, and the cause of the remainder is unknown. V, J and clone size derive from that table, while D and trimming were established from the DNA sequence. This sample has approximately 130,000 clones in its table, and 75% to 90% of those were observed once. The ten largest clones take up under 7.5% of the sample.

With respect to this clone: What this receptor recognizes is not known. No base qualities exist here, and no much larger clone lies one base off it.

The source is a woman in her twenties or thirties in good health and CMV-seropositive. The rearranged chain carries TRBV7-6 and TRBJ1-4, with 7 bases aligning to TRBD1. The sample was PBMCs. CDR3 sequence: CASSFQGVGEKLFF. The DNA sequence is TGTGCCAGCAGCTTCCAGGGGGTGGGCGAAAAACTGTTTTTT.